This TCR beta chain is from a study of T cell responses to AZD1222 COVID-19 vaccine. Overall study results and limits: Baseline seropositivity characterized only a handful of AZD1222 recipients.

This table comes from immunoSEQ multiplex PCR, and its TCRdb copy is limited to in-frame clones, with some not included. This sample has 90,000 to 150,000 clones, with approximately 90% found just once. Germline values: CDR1 SGHRS, CDR2 YFSETQ. The ends were cut back, 4 bases at V and 2 bases at J, with 13 bases in the middle. This CDR3 has 16 residues. As to this clone: Its antigen is currently unknown.

This receptor was identified in an adult in good health. Sequencing was performed on peripheral blood, taken on day 0 of AZD1222 vaccination. The chain uses TRBV5-1 and TRBJ1-6; a possible D gene is TRBD1 (5 bases). In nucleotides, the CDR3 is TGCGCCAGCAGCCAACAAGAGGGGCCCTATAATTCACCCCTCCACTTT. It translates to CASSQQEGPYNSPLHF.